This T cell receptor (beta chain) was sequenced during a study of cytomegalovirus exposure and HLA in healthy donors. Notes on the study in general: It was shown in a later analysis that HLA-associated TCR beta chains were more clonally expanded than other, equally common chains. TCR beta V segments were, for the most part, productive about 87% or about 30% of the time in an earlier analysis. In a later analysis, HLA-C alleles had the fewest associated TCRs, DRB1 alleles the most.

Primers: 60 Vbeta forward and 13 Jbeta reverse. This table comes from immunoSEQ multiplex PCR, and its TCRdb copy is limited to in-frame clones, with some not included. Seen here are about 130,000 clones, about three quarters observed once, and the top ten hold 6% to 8%. Trimming left V 4 bases short and J 1 base short, with 19 bases between. The CDR3 is 17 residues long. Germline values: CDR1 MDHEN, CDR2 SYDVKM. As for this clone: The antigen remains unidentified.

This TCR came from a man in his forties in good health and CMV-seropositive. V is TRBV28 and J is TRBJ1-1; a possible D gene is TRBD1 (6 bases). What was sequenced was PBMCs. The CDR3 sequence: CASSSLPGVRGNTEAFF. CDR3 bases: TGTGCCAGCAGTTCCCTCCCAGGGGTTCGGGGGAACACTGAAGCTTTCTTT.